This entry features one TCR beta chain sequence. This sample was taken from a study of blood T cell repertoires in COVID-19. TCRdb keeps only in-frame clones here, not all; method: immunoSEQ multiplex PCR. The top ten clones hold about 4% of a sample with about 340,000 clones, about 86% of them seen once. The V end lost 2 bases, the J end lost 0 bases, and 8 bases lay between the germline ends. The CDR3 covers 14 residues. Germline values: CDR1 SGDLS, CDR2 YYNGEE. This receptor was obtained from a woman between 40 and 55 years old with acute COVID-19. Input material: PBMCs or T cells enriched from blood (not recorded which). This chain joins TRBV9 and TRBJ1-1; no firm D call. CDR3 nucleotide sequence: TGTGCCAGCAGCGTGGGCAGCTTGAACACTGAAGCTTTCTTT. Its protein product is CASSVGSLNTEAFF.